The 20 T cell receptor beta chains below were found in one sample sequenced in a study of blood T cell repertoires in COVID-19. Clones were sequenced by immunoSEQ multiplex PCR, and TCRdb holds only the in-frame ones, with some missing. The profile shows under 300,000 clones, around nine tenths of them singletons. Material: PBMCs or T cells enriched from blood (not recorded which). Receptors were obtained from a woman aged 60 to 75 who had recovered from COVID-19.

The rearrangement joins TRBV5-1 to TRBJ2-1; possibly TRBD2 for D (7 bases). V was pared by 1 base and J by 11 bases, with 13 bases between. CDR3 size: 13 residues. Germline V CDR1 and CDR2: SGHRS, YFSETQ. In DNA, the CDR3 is TGCGCCAGCAGCTTGAAGGGGGGGATTCAGCAGTTCTTC. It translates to CASSLKGGIQQFF. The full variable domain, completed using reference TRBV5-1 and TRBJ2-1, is KAGVTQTPRYLIKTRGQQVTLSCSPISGHRSVSWYQQTPGQGLQFLFEYFSETQRNKGNFPGRFSGRQFSNSRSEMNVSTLELGDSALYLCASSLKGGIQQFFGPGTRLTVL.

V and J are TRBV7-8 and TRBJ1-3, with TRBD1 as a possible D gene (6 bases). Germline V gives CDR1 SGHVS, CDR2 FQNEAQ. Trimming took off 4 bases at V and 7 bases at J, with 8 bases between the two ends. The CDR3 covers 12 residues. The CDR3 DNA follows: TGTGCCAGCAGCTCAACAGGGAACACCATATATTTT. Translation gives CASSSTGNTIYF.

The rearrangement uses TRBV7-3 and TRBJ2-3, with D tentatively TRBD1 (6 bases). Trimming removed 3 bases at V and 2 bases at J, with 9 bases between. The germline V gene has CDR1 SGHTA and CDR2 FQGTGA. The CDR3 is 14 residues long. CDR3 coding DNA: TGTGCCAGCAGCTTCTCGGGACACACAGATACGCAGTATTTT. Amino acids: CASSFSGHTDTQYF.

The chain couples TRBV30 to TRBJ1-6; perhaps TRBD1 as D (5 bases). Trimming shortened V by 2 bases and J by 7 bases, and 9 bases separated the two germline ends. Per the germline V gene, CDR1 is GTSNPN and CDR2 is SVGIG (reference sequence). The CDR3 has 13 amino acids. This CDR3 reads CAWSLGLNSPLHF. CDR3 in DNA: TGTGCCTGGAGTTTGGGACTCAATTCACCCCTCCACTTT.

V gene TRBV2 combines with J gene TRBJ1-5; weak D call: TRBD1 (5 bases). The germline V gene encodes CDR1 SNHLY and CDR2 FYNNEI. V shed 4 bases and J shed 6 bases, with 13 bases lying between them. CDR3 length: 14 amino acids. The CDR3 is CASSGREVVQPQHF. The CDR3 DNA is TGTGCCAGCAGTGGCAGGGAGGTGGTTCAGCCCCAGCATTTT.

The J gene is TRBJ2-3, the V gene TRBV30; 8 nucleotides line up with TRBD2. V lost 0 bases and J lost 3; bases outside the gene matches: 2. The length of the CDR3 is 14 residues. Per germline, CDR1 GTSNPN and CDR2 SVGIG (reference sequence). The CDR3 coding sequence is TGTGCCTGGAGTGTAAGCGGGAGTACAGATACGCAGTATTTT. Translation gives CAWSVSGSTDTQYF.

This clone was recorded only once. CDR3 amino acids: CSVEGPAADSDRGNTDTQYF. DNA for the CDR3: TGCAGCGTTGAGGGTCCGGCAGCGGACTCCGATAGGGGGAACACAGATACGCAGTATTTT. This chain connects TRBV29-1 to TRBJ2-3, with D perhaps matching TRBD1 (6 bases). This CDR3 has 20 amino acids. V was trimmed by 3 bases and J by 2 bases, leaving 30 bases between them. Germline CDR1 SQVTM, CDR2 ANQGSEA.

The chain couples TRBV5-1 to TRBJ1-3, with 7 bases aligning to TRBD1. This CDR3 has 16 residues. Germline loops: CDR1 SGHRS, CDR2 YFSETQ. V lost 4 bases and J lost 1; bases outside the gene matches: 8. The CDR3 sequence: CASSRRDSVSGNTIYF. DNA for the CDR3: TGCGCCAGCAGCCGAAGGGACAGCGTTTCTGGAAACACCATATATTTT.

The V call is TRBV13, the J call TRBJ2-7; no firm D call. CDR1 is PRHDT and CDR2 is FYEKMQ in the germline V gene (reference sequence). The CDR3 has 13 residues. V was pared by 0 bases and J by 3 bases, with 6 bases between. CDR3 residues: CASSLGQLYEQYF. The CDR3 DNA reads TGTGCCAGCAGCTTAGGACAGCTCTACGAGCAGTACTTC.

The CDR3, as DNA: TGTGCCAGCAGCTTCGGGGAAGACACTGAAGCTTTCTTT. It codes for CASSFGEDTEAFF. This chain uses TRBV7-9 with TRBJ1-1; D gene ambiguous. V was clipped by 3 bases and J by 3 bases, with 8 bases between them. The V gene's germline CDR1 is SEHNR and CDR2 FQNEAQ (reference sequence). The CDR3 contains 13 residues.

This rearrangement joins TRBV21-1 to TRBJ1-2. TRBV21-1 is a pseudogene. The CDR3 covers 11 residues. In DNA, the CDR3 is TGTGCCAGTCCTCCCTACTATGGCTACACCTTC. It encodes CASPPYYGYTF.

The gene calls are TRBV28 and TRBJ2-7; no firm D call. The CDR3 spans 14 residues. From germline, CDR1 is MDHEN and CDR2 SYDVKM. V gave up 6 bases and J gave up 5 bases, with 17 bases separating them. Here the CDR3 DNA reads TGTGCCAGCAGCCCAGGTGGCAAGCCCCACGAGCAGTACTTC. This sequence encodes CASSPGGKPHEQYF.

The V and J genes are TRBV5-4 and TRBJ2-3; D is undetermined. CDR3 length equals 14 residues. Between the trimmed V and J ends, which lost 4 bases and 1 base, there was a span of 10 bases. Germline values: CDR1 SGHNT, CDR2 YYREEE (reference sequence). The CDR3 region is CASSIKTGTDTQYF. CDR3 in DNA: TGTGCCAGCAGCATAAAAACGGGCACAGATACGCAGTATTTT.

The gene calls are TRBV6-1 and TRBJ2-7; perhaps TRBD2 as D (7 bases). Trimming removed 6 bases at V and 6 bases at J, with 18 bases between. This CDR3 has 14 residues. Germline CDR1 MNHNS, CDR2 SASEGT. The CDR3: CASSFAWGGSEQYF. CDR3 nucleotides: TGTGCCAGCAGCTTCGCCTGGGGGGGCAGCGAGCAGTACTTC.

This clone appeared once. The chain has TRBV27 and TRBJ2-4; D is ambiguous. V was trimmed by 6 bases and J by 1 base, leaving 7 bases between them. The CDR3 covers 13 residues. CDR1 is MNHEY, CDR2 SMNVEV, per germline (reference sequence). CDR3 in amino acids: CASRGWAKNIQYF. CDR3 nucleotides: TGTGCCAGCAGGGGCTGGGCCAAAAACATTCAGTACTTC.

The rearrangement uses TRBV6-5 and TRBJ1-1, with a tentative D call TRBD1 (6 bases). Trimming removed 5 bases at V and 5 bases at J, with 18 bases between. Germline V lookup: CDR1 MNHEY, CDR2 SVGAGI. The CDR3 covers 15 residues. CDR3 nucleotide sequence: TGTGCCAGCAGTCCAGGGGAGGGGGTTGGGACTGAAGCTTTCTTT. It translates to CASSPGEGVGTEAFF.

For the CDR3, the DNA is TGCGCCAGCAGCCAAGAGGGAGCCAGACTCAATCAGCCCCAGCATTTT. Its protein is CASSQEGARLNQPQHF. The rearrangement links TRBV4-1 to TRBJ1-5; D is uncertain. The CDR3 runs 16 residues. Trimming shortened V by 0 bases and J by 3 bases, and 12 bases separated the two germline ends. The germline gives CDR1 MGHRA, CDR2 YSYEKL.

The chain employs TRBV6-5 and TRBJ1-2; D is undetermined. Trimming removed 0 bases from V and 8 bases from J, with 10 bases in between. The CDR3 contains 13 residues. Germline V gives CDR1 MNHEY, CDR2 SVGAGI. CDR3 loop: CASSYSALLGYTF. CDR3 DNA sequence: TGTGCCAGCAGTTACTCTGCGTTGCTCGGCTACACCTTC.

The CDR3 reads CASSAALFGTEAFF. The DNA for the CDR3 is TGTGCCAGCTCAGCGGCGCTGTTTGGGACTGAAGCTTTCTTT. The V call is TRBV18, the J call TRBJ1-1; D not resolved. This CDR3 is built from 14 residues. V dropped 5 bases and J dropped 5 bases, with 15 bases sitting between them. Germline lookup yields CDR1 KGHSH and CDR2 LQKENI. The variable domain in full, with the rest retrieved from reference TRBV18 and TRBJ1-1, is NAGVMQNPRHLVRRRGQEARLRCSPMKGHSHVYWYRQLPEEGLKFMVYLQKENIIDESGMPKERFSAEFPKEGPSILRIQQVVRGDSAAYFCASSAALFGTEAFFGQGTRLTVV.

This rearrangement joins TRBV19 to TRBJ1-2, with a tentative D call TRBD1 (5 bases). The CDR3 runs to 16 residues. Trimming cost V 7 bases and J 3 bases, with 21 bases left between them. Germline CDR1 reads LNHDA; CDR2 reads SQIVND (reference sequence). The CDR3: CASTLRETEPHYGYTF. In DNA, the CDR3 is TGTGCCAGTACCCTAAGAGAGACAGAACCCCACTATGGCTACACCTTC.